This TCR beta chain originates from a study of blood T cell repertoires in COVID-19. In its sample, this clone was seen once. The protocol was immunoSEQ multiplex PCR, while the TCRdb copy is restricted to in-frame clones and leaves out a portion. Of approximately 300,000 clones detected, under 90% appear once; the ten largest clones hold 4.5% to 6.5%. The CDR3 runs to 15 residues. Germline loops: CDR1 SGHNT, CDR2 YYREEE (reference sequence). Germline trimming cut 5 bases from V and 3 bases from J; bases unmatched to any gene: 6. The sequence derives from a man between 60 and 70 years old who had recovered from COVID-19. The sequenced material came from PBMCs or T cells enriched from blood (not recorded which). The chain uses TRBV5-4 and TRBJ2-1; TRBD2 matches at 9 bases. CDR3 amino acids: CASSLAGVDYNEQFF. The CDR3 coding sequence is TGTGCCAGCAGTTTAGCGGGAGTGGACTACAATGAGCAGTTCTTC.